A single sample gave rise to the 14 T cell receptor beta chains below, sequenced in a study of Tregs in tolerant kidney transplant recipients. TCRdb's table, derived via immunoSEQ multiplex PCR, lists solely in-frame clones and lacks some. This table holds 98,000 or so clones, around 91% found once. Material: CD4+ T cells from blood, obtained before the transplant. The source of these receptors is a human donor who received a combined kidney and bone marrow transplant.

This clone was observed a single time. The chain joins TRBV5-4 to TRBJ2-5; TRBD1 is a possible D gene (5 bases). CDR1 is SGHNT, CDR2 YYREEE, per germline (reference sequence). V dropped 4 bases and J dropped 3 bases, with 10 bases sitting between them. This CDR3 has 13 amino acids. CDR3 sequence reads: CASSRTSEETQYF. The CDR3 nucleotides are TGTGCCAGCAGCCGGACAAGCGAAGAGACCCAGTACTTC. Full variable domain (remainder filled in from reference TRBV5-4 and TRBJ2-5): ETGVTQSPTHLIKTRGQQVTLRCSSQSGHNTVSWYQQALGQGPQFIFQYYREEENGRGNFPPRFSGLQFPNYSSELNVNALELDDSALYLCASSRTSEETQYFGPGTRLLVL.

This clone was recorded only once. V usage is TRBV4-3 and J usage is TRBJ2-3; D might be TRBD2 (6 bases). The CDR3 has 16 residues. Germline V gene lookup returns CDR1 LGHNA and CDR2 YSLEER. Trimming took 0 bases from V and 3 from J, leaving 13 bases between them. The CDR3 DNA sequence: TGCGCCAGCAGCCAAGATGGGGCGGGACTGACAGATACGCAGTATTTT. Encoded protein: CASSQDGAGLTDTQYF.

This chain uses TRBV6-6 with TRBJ1-2, with 8 bases that match TRBD1. V trimming: 7 bases; J trimming: 4 bases; junction bases outside the gene matches: 11. CDR3 length: 15 amino acids. Germline V CDR1 and CDR2: MNHNY, SVGAGI (reference sequence). The CDR3 sequence: CASTLDRAIGYGYTF. In DNA form, the CDR3 reads TGTGCCAGCACCCTGGACAGGGCGATAGGCTATGGCTACACCTTC.

V is TRBV13 and J is TRBJ2-7, with TRBD2 matching over 9 bases. From germline, CDR1 is PRHDT and CDR2 FYEKMQ (reference sequence). V shed 6 bases and J 5 bases; nucleotides not matched to a gene: 11. This CDR3 has 15 amino acids. The CDR3, as DNA: TGTGCCAGCAGTGTAGGGCTAGCGGGGCGGGACGAGCAGTACTTC. This gives the protein CASSVGLAGRDEQYF. The variable domain in full, with the rest retrieved from reference TRBV13 and TRBJ2-7, is AAGVIQSPRHLIKEKRETATLKCYPIPRHDTVYWYQQGPGQDPQFLISFYEKMQSDKGSIPDRFSAQQFSDYHSELNMSSLELGDSALYFCASSVGLAGRDEQYFGPGTRLTVT.

The CDR3 DNA is TGTGCCAGTACCCCGGTCGCTAACTATGGCTACACCTTC. Amino acid sequence: CASTPVANYGYTF. This chain joins TRBV19 and TRBJ1-2; no clear D gene. V lost 7 bases and J 0 bases, leaving 9 bases between the germline ends. This CDR3 is 13 amino acids long. Germline CDR1 and CDR2: LNHDA and SQIVND (reference sequence).

The rearrangement uses TRBV29-1 and TRBJ1-1; TRBD1 might be the D (5 bases). Trimming stripped 4 bases from V and 1 base from J, with 10 bases between. This CDR3 spans 13 amino acids. The germline gives CDR1 SQVTM, CDR2 ANQGSEA. The CDR3 sequence: CSVVGTQNTEAFF. The CDR3 bases are TGCAGCGTTGTTGGGACTCAGAACACTGAAGCTTTCTTT.

CDR3 nucleotides: TGTGCCAGCAGCCGCGGACAACGCACAGATACGCAGTATTTT. Translating gives CASSRGQRTDTQYF. J is TRBJ2-3 and V is TRBV7-2; a weak D match, TRBD1 (5 bases). The germline gives CDR1 SGHTA, CDR2 FQGNSA. V gave up 5 bases and J gave up 1 base, with 10 bases separating them. This CDR3 has 14 amino acids.

This clone was recorded only once. V usage is TRBV4-2 and J usage is TRBJ2-3; TRBD2 is a possible D gene (6 bases). Trimming took off 0 bases at V and 1 base at J, with 8 bases between the two ends. CDR1 and CDR2 (germline): LGHNA, YNFKEQ. There are 15 residues in the CDR3. The CDR3 sequence: CASSQELAGTDTQYF. The DNA for the CDR3 is TGTGCCAGCAGCCAAGAACTAGCCGGCACAGATACGCAGTATTTT.

The chain combines TRBV6-1 with TRBJ1-2; D gene uncertain. The CDR3 is made up of 14 amino acids. Germline CDR1 reads MNHNS; CDR2 reads SASEGT. V was cut by 4 bases and J by 5 bases, with 14 bases left in between. The CDR3: CASSGAASVYGYTF. For the CDR3, the DNA is TGTGCCAGCAGTGGGGCAGCATCGGTATATGGCTACACCTTC.

V usage is TRBV5-4 and J usage is TRBJ1-2, with D tentatively TRBD1 (5 bases). The CDR3 length is 15 residues. Germline values: CDR1 SGHNT, CDR2 YYREEE (reference sequence). Trimming took off 1 base at V and 2 bases at J, with 12 bases between the two ends. The CDR3 DNA reads as TGTGCCAGCAGCTTGCAGGGAGGGGTCAACTATGGCTACACCTTC. The encoded protein is CASSLQGGVNYGYTF.

The rearrangement links TRBV30 to TRBJ1-1; D call uncertain. Trimming pared 5 bases from V and 3 bases from J, leaving 7 bases between. The CDR3 is 11 amino acids. Germline loops: CDR1 GTSNPN, CDR2 SVGIG (reference sequence). DNA for the CDR3: TGTGCCTGGGAGTTTTACACTGAAGCTTTCTTT. It specifies CAWEFYTEAFF.

This clone was detected only once. The rearrangement links TRBV6-4 to TRBJ2-7, with D perhaps matching TRBD1 (6 bases). Germline V gene data show CDR1 as MRHNA and CDR2 as SNTAGT. The CDR3 is made up of 14 amino acids. V was cut by 6 bases and J by 0 bases, with 12 bases left in between. The CDR3 reads CASRVDRFSYEQYF. CDR3 nucleotide sequence: TGTGCCAGCAGAGTCGACAGGTTCTCCTACGAGCAGTACTTC.

The rearrangement links TRBV11-2 to TRBJ2-7, with 11 positions matching TRBD2. V shed 5 bases and J 3 bases; nucleotides not matched to a gene: 6. The germline V gene has CDR1 SGHAT and CDR2 FQNNGV. The CDR3 is 15 amino acids. The CDR3 nucleotides are TGTGCCAGCAGCACCACTAGCGGGAGTAGCTACGAGCAGTACTTC. Its translation is CASSTTSGSSYEQYF. Full variable domain (rest looked up from reference TRBV11-2 and TRBJ2-7): EAGVAQSPRYKIIEKRQSVAFWCNPISGHATLYWYQQILGQGPKLLIQFQNNGVVDDSQLPKDRFSAERLKGVDSTLKIQPAKLEDSAVYLCASSTTSGSSYEQYFGPGTRLTVT.

The chain uses TRBV11-1 and TRBJ1-3; no firm D call. The germline gives CDR1 SGHAT, CDR2 FQDESV (reference sequence). Deletions cut 1 base from V and 0 bases from J, with 10 bases between. This CDR3 comprises 16 residues. The CDR3 DNA reads TGTGCCAGCAGCTTAGTTCATCGGTCCTCTGGAAACACCATATATTTT. This translates into CASSLVHRSSGNTIYF.